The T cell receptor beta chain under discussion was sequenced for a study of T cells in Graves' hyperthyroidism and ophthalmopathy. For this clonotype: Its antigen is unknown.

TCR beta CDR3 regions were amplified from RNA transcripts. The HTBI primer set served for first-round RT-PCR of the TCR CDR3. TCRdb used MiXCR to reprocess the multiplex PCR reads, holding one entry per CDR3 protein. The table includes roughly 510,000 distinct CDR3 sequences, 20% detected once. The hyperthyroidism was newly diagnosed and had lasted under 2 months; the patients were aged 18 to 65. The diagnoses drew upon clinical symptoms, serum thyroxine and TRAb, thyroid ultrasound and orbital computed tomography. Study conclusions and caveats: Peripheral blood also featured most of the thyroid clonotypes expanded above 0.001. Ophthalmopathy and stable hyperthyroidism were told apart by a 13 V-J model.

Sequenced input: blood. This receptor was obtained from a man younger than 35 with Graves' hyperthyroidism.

The CDR3 here is CASSLSAGRAGELFF. DNA of the CDR3: TGCGCCAGCAGCCTCTCGGCAGGGCGGGCCGGGGAGCTGTTTTTT. The gene calls are TRBV4-1 and TRBJ2-2, with D possibly called TRBD1 or TRBD2 (5 bases each). With 4 bases removed from V and 6 bases from J, the gap between germline ends came to 15 bases. Germline CDR1 reads MGHRA; CDR2 reads YSYEKL. The CDR3 consists of 15 residues.